Sequencing of this T cell receptor (beta chain) was carried out in a study of blood T cell repertoires in COVID-19. In the original analysis: Amplification of reference gene primers provided the estimated nucleated cell counts. Data came from immunoSEQ multiplex PCR; TCRdb stores just in-frame clones and leaves some out. The V and J calls and clone size come from that table; D and trimming were worked out from the DNA. The sample contains roughly 400,000 clones, just under 90% of which appear only once. V was shortened by 7 bases and J by 4 bases, with 16 bases between the two germline ends. The CDR3 contains 13 residues. CDR1 SQVTM and CDR2 ANQGSEA come from the germline V gene. Participants were aged about 18 to 100 years from about two dozen US areas.

This TCR was sampled from a woman aged 25-40 years who had recovered from COVID-19. The chain recombines TRBV29-1 with TRBJ1-1; D perhaps matches TRBD1 (5 bases). Sequencing was performed on PBMCs or T cells enriched from blood (not recorded which). In nucleotides, the CDR3 is TGCAGCGGGGGGACGGACACTTTCACTGAAGCTTTCTTT. It is translated as CSGGTDTFTEAFF.